This T cell receptor (beta chain) was identified in a study of blood T cell repertoires in COVID-19. Study-level background: Samples came from the United States, Italy and Spain, spanning acute and convalescent COVID-19. T cells, B-cell-depleted T cells, or PBMCs supplied cDNA or gDNA.

Per the original methods: Reference gene primer amplification in the assay estimated nucleated cell counts. TCRdb's copy holds only in-frame clones and misses some; the assay was immunoSEQ multiplex PCR. V and J calls and clone size are given by that table; D and trimming were obtained from the DNA. The data contain about 310,000 clones, around 86% of them singletons. CDR1 is SGHRS and CDR2 is YFSETQ in the germline V gene. The CDR3 runs to 15 residues. V was trimmed by 3 bases and J by 5 bases, leaving 17 bases between them. Sequencing input: peripheral blood. This chain uses TRBV5-1 with TRBJ1-1, with a possible D match to TRBD1 (5 bases). This TCR was recovered from a man in his forties or fifties with active or convalescent COVID-19. The CDR3 coding sequence is TGCGCCAGCAGCTCCGGCCAGGGAATTACGACTGAAGCTTTCTTT. Protein product: CASSSGQGITTEAFF.